Listed below are T cell receptor beta chains from one sample, sequenced in a study of blood T cell repertoires in COVID-19. Assay used: immunoSEQ multiplex PCR; TCRdb lists only in-frame clones, some missing. Seen here are 15,000 to 20,000 clones, about 81% observed once, and the top ten hold roughly 8%. Sequencing was carried out using peripheral blood. All receptors derive from a man aged 55 to 70 with acute or convalescent COVID-19. CDR3s include the opening cysteine and the closing phenylalanine or tryptophan. A D gene is named only where the DNA matches it firmly. A clone size is listed for some rows: how often the clone was seen (once, few, many), or a class if it is expanded.

V gene	clone size	J gene	D gene	CDR3 DNA	CDR3 protein
TRBV15	-	TRBJ2-3	TRBD1	TGTGCCACCAGCAGAGATAGGACAGGGGTAACAGATACGCAGTATTTT	CATSRDRTGVTDTQYF
TRBV29-1	-	TRBJ1-2	-	TGCAGCGTTGCGCAGATTAACTATGGCTACACCTTC	CSVAQINYGYTF
TRBV11-2	-	TRBJ1-3	TRBD1	TGTGCCAGCAGCCAGGGGGTCTCTGGAAACACCATATATTTT	CASSQGVSGNTIYF
TRBV21-1	-	TRBJ1-5	-	TGTGCCAGCAGCGGGGATGGGGGGGGCAATCAGCCCCAGCATTTT	CASSGDGGGNQPQHF
TRBV19	few	TRBJ1-2	-	TGTGCCAGTAGTATAGATCATTCCGGGGGGCGCGGATTCAATGGCTACACCTTC	CASSIDHSGGRGFNGYTF
TRBV6-5	-	TRBJ2-5	-	TGTGCCAGCATCCGGAGACTATCAGAGACCCAGTACTTC	CASIRRLSETQYF
TRBV19	-	TRBJ1-2	-	TGTGCCAGTAGTAGGGGTAGCGGCCGGATTTCTTACTACACCTTC	CASSRGSGRISYYTF
TRBV5-6	-	TRBJ2-1	TRBD2	TGTGCCAGCAGCTTGAGTAGCGGGGGGGCCCTCAGGGAGCAGTTCTTC	CASSLSSGGALREQFF
TRBV7-2	few	TRBJ2-7	TRBD2	TGTGCCAGCAGCATAGCGGGGGGAGGGTCCTACGAGCAGTACTTC	CASSIAGGGSYEQYF
TRBV5-4	-	TRBJ2-2	-	TGTGCCAGCAGCTTATCCCTCGGTGACACCGGGGAGCTGTTTTTT	CASSLSLGDTGELFF
TRBV18	-	TRBJ2-5	TRBD2	TGTGCCAGCTCACCGCCGGGGACTACCGAGACCCAGTACTTC	CASSPPGTTETQYF
TRBV19	-	TRBJ1-2	-	TGTGCCAGTACCACCCCCGAGCTCTCCTATGGCTACACCTTC	CASTTPELSYGYTF
TRBV24-1	-	TRBJ1-2	-	TGTGCCACCAGTGACCAAGTAACAGGGATCCATGGCTACACCTTC	CATSDQVTGIHGYTF
TRBV14	-	TRBJ2-3	-	TGTGCCAGCAGCCAAGATCCTAGTGAGAGGTATTTT	CASSQDPSERYF
TRBV19	-	TRBJ1-1	-	TGTGCCAGTAGTCGACGGGAGGGGGGGACTGAAGCTTTCTTT	CASSRREGGTEAFF
TRBV19	-	TRBJ2-1	-	TGTGCCAGTAGTATAGGGTGGCAGAGGCTTTACAATGAGCAGTTCTTC	CASSIGWQRLYNEQFF
TRBV28	-	TRBJ1-1	-	TGTGCCAGCAGTTTGCGAGAGAACACTGAAGCTTTCTTT	CASSLRENTEAFF
TRBV5-1	few	TRBJ1-6	-	TGCGCCAGCAGCAGGGAGGGAGCTTATTCACCCCTCCACTTT	CASSREGAYSPLHF
TRBV30	-	TRBJ1-2	-	TGTGCCTGGAGTGTAGGACAGAGCTATGGCTACACCTTC	CAWSVGQSYGYTF
TRBV24-1	-	TRBJ1-4	-	TGTGCCACCAGGGACAGAGGGCCGATGGCAACTAATGAAAAACTGTTTTTT	CATRDRGPMATNEKLFF
TRBV11-3	-	TRBJ2-7	TRBD2	TGTGCCAGCAGCTTAGAACAAGCGGGGGGGCCCGGGACCTACGAGCAGTACTTC	CASSLEQAGGPGTYEQYF
TRBV28	few	TRBJ1-2	-	TGTGCCAGCAGTGACACAGCTCGAGCTAACTATGGCTACACCTTC	CASSDTARANYGYTF
TRBV12-3/TRBV12-4	-	TRBJ1-5	-	TGTGCCAGCAGTTCCCTGACAGACCCCCAGCATTTT	CASSSLTDPQHF
TRBV19	-	TRBJ1-2	-	TGTGCCACGAACCCCGGCGGCGGCTACACCTTC	CATNPGGGYTF
TRBV10-3	-	TRBJ1-2	-	TGTGCCATCAGGGACTACACGGGTTTCGGAATCTATGGCTACACCTTC	CAIRDYTGFGIYGYTF
TRBV18	-	TRBJ2-7	-	TGTGCCAGCTCACCAGAGGCAGGGTCGGTGAGCTACGAGCAGTACTTC	CASSPEAGSVSYEQYF
TRBV19	-	TRBJ2-3	-	TGTGCCAGTAGTACGGAACGGGTAGGCAGGGTGGCAGATACGCAGTATTTT	CASSTERVGRVADTQYF
TRBV15	-	TRBJ1-2	-	TGTGCCACCAGCAATCCGGGGGGGCGAGATGGCTACACCTTC	CATSNPGGRDGYTF
TRBV6-5	-	TRBJ2-6	-	TGTGCCAGCAGCGCAGGCTCTGGGGCCAACGTCCTGACTTTC	CASSAGSGANVLTF
TRBV2	-	TRBJ1-4	TRBD1	TGTGCCAGCACGACAGGGGGCGGTGAAAAACTGTTTTTT	CASTTGGGEKLFF
TRBV7-3	few	TRBJ1-1	-	TGTGCCAGCAGCTTAACAGGGGAGAACACTGAAGCTTTCTTT	CASSLTGENTEAFF
TRBV2	-	TRBJ2-3	-	TGTGCCAGCAGCGACAGTGGCACAGATACGCAGTATTTT	CASSDSGTDTQYF
TRBV18	-	TRBJ1-6	-	TGTGCCAGCTCACCATCGGGGGGGCCTGCTGATTCACCCCTCCACTTT	CASSPSGGPADSPLHF
TRBV12-3/TRBV12-4	-	TRBJ1-4	-	TGTGCCAGCAGTTTCCAGGGCTCAGAAAAACTGTTTTTT	CASSFQGSEKLFF
TRBV5-4	-	TRBJ1-2	-	TGTGCCAGCAGCTTGCCCGACAGCCTTAAGGGTGGCTACACCTTC	CASSLPDSLKGGYTF
TRBV30	medium-sized	TRBJ1-2	-	TGTGCCTGGAGTGTAAGTCGGGACTACACCTTC	CAWSVSRDYTF
TRBV30	-	TRBJ1-1	-	TGTGCCTGGAGTGCCCACATGAACACTGAAGCTTTCTTT	CAWSAHMNTEAFF
TRBV5-1	-	TRBJ2-1	-	TGCGCCAGCAGCTTGACAGGGTCCCCTAGTGAGCAGTTCTTC	CASSLTGSPSEQFF
TRBV7-9	-	TRBJ2-1	TRBD2	TGTGCCAGCAGTTTGCCGGGACTAGCGGTAGGTGAGCAGTTCTTC	CASSLPGLAVGEQFF